This T cell receptor (beta chain) was obtained from a study of response to subunit inactivated influenza vaccine. Study results and caveats: New T cells are recruited in small numbers by each seasonal influenza vaccination, according to the authors' suggestion.

TCRdb redid the calling of the RT-PCR reads with MiXCR, one entry per CDR3 protein. The data hold under 950,000 distinct CDR3 sequences, with 21% observed a single time. From germline, CDR1 is SGHDT and CDR2 YYEEEE. Trimming left V 2 bases short and J 1 base short, with 10 bases between. The CDR3 has 15 residues. This clonotype was seen only a few times. Its antigen is as yet unknown. The receptor's source is a man in his fifties who received an inactivated influenza vaccine. The starting material was PBMCs from blood, obtained 4 to 6 days after vaccination. The chain employs TRBV5-6 and TRBJ1-3; D unresolved. CDR3 loop: CASSFGIGSGNTIYF. The CDR3 coding sequence is TGTGCCAGCAGCTTCGGGATAGGGTCTGGAAACACCATATATTTT.